These 19 T cell receptor beta chains were all obtained from the same sample, sequenced in a study of T cell repertoires in cytomegalovirus infection. MiXCR, applied by TCRdb to the reads, yields one record per CDR3 protein. The data hold roughly 990,000 distinct CDR3 sequences, with around 32% observed a single time. For these TCRs, the target antigens are not known. The sample in question was cultured CD8+ T cells from PBMCs, obtained from culture after CMV antigen stimulation. These receptors were taken from a human donor in good health (CMV status not recorded). Some clones in this sample may be carry-over from other donors' samples.

This clonotype was found a few times. DNA of the CDR3: TGTGCCAGCAGGCCTGGGAGGGCCGGTAAGCCCCAGCATTTT. As protein: CASRPGRAGKPQHF. The genes are TRBV12-3 or TRBV12-4 and TRBJ1-5; D is unclear. Trimming left V 6 bases short and J 8 bases short, with 17 bases between. The CDR3 length is 14 residues.

Only a few counts were recorded for this clonotype. This chain joins TRBV7-2 and TRBJ2-7, with 7 positions matching TRBD1. J was trimmed by 4 bases and V by 6 bases; bases with no gene match: 12. This CDR3 comprises 15 residues. The germline V gene has CDR1 SGHTA and CDR2 FQGNSA. DNA for the CDR3: TGTGCCAGCAGTGCGACAGGGACCTCTGGGTACGAGCAGTACGTC. Translated: CASSATGTSGYEQYV.

This clonotype was recorded at least ten times. The chain recombines TRBV7-2 with TRBJ2-7; 11 bases fit TRBD1. There are 14 residues in the CDR3. CDR1 is SGHTA and CDR2 is FQGNSA in the germline V gene. J was trimmed by 6 bases and V by 5 bases; bases with no gene match: 6. In DNA form, the CDR3 reads TGTGCCAGCAGCCCCAGGACAGGGGGCGGCGAGCAGTACTTC. As protein: CASSPRTGGGEQYF.

This sequence joins TRBV7-6 and TRBJ2-7, with 9 bases matching TRBD1. The V gene's germline CDR1 is SGHVS and CDR2 FNYEAQ. This CDR3 region has 14 residues. V dropped 2 bases and J dropped 5; count of bases not matched to a gene: 4. In nucleotides, the CDR3 is TGTGCCAGCAGCTTAAGGACAGGGGAGCACGAGCAGTACTTC. It is translated as CASSLRTGEHEQYF.

The chain has TRBV4-3 and TRBJ2-1; 9 bases fit TRBD1. The V gene end was trimmed by 1 base and the J gene end by 6 bases; junction bases not matched to a gene: 1. This CDR3 has 14 amino acids. From germline, CDR1 is LGHNA and CDR2 YSLEER. The CDR3 DNA reads as TGCGCCAGCAGCCAAGCGACAGGGGGCAATGAGCAGTTCTTC. It specifies CASSQATGGNEQFF.

This clonotype was seen more than once but under ten times. The chain combines TRBV6-1 with TRBJ1-1, with D maybe TRBD1 (5 bases). CDR1 and CDR2 (germline): MNHNS, SASEGT. The V end was cut by 5 bases, the J end by 0 bases, with 22 bases between. CDR3 length equals 18 residues. DNA of the CDR3: TGTGCCAGCAGTCAAGGGAGTGGGGACGGCCCAATGAACACTGAAGCTTTCTTT. Its protein product is CASSQGSGDGPMNTEAFF.

V usage is TRBV4-2 and J usage is TRBJ2-3; D not resolved. The CDR3 has 13 residues. Between the trimmed V and J ends, which lost 5 bases and 5 bases, there was a span of 11 bases. CDR1 LGHNA and CDR2 YNFKEQ come from the germline V gene. The CDR3 coding sequence is TGTGCCAGCAGCACCGAAGGTGGAGATACGCAGTATTTT. As protein: CASSTEGGDTQYF.

The V call is TRBV6-1, the J call TRBJ1-2; 10 bases are a match to TRBD1. This CDR3 region has 16 residues. CDR1 is MNHNS, CDR2 SASEGT, per germline. The trim removed 10 bases at V and 5 bases at J, leaving 16 bases unmatched. The CDR3 region has the DNA TGTGCCATCCTCCTCTTCGGGGACAGGGGAGAGTATGGCTACACCTTC. Protein sequence: CAILLFGDRGEYGYTF.

V and J are TRBV5-6 and TRBJ2-5; no reliable D call. The CDR3 is made up of 15 amino acids. CDR1 SGHDT and CDR2 YYEEEE come from the germline V gene. V dropped 0 bases and J dropped 3 bases, with 12 bases sitting between them. In nucleotides, the CDR3 is TGTGCCAGCAGCTTGGGAACCGGGTCTAAAGAGACCCAGTACTTC. Protein: CASSLGTGSKETQYF.

As concerns this clonotype: This may come from a read error, since a much larger clone is one base off. The genes are TRBV19 and TRBJ2-7; the D gene is possibly TRBD1 (6 bases). In germline, CDR1 is LNHDA, CDR2 SQIVND (reference sequence). CDR3 length equals 16 residues. The CDR3 nucleotides are TGTGTCAGTAGTATAATGACCGGGACACCTACCTACGAGCAGTACTTC. This encodes CVSSIMTGTPTYEQYF.

This clonotype was seen a few times. The gene calls are TRBV25-1 and TRBJ1-6; D possibly corresponds to TRBD1 (5 bases). This CDR3 spans 13 amino acids. Germline CDR1 MGHDK, CDR2 SYGVNS. Trimming removed 9 bases from V and 8 bases from J, with 14 bases in between. CDR3 loop: CASGMGGDSPLHF. CDR3 in DNA: TGTGCCAGTGGAATGGGGGGGGATTCACCCCTCCACTTT. The variable domain in full, completed from reference TRBV25-1 and TRBJ1-6, reads EADIYQTPRYLVIGTGKKITLECSQTMGHDKMYWYQQDPGMELHLIHYSYGVNSTEKGDLSSESTVSRIRTEHFPLTLESARPSHTSQYLCASGMGGDSPLHFGNGTRLTVT.

This clonotype was seen only a few times. V and J are TRBV10-3 and TRBJ1-5; a weak D match, TRBD1 (6 bases). The CDR3 runs 15 residues. The germline V gene encodes CDR1 ENHRY and CDR2 SYGVKD. V dropped 0 bases and J dropped 9 bases, with 15 bases sitting between them. In nucleotides, the CDR3 is TGTGCCATCAGTGAGTCAGCCCAGGGGCACAGGCCCCAGCATTTT. Translating it yields CAISESAQGHRPQHF.

This chain connects TRBV6-5 to TRBJ2-5; D is perhaps TRBD2 (6 bases). The CDR3 length is 13 residues. V shed 6 bases and J shed 5 bases, with 13 bases lying between them. Germline CDR1 and CDR2: MNHEY and SVGAGI. The CDR3 DNA reads TGTGCCAGCAGCTACGGCGGGGTGGAGACCCAGTACTTC. It encodes CASSYGGVETQYF.

As concerns this clonotype: At one of its ends the junction is not consistent with the germline gene, which may arise from a read error. The J gene is TRBJ2-5, the V gene TRBV6-5; no clear D gene. The CDR3 has 16 amino acids. Germline CDR1 and CDR2: MNHEY and SVGAGI. CDR3 bases: TGTACCAGCAGTTACTCCCGAACTACCCCCAAGGAGACCCAGTACTTC. This sequence encodes CTSSYSRTTPKETQYF.

Turning to this clonotype: A clone one base away is much larger, so this may be a read error. The V gene is TRBV7-2, the J gene TRBJ2-2, with TRBD2 identical over 12 bases. Germline V gives CDR1 SGHTA, CDR2 FQGNSA. The CDR3 spans 18 residues. V shed 0 bases, J shed 6 bases, and the junction held 8 bases outside the gene matches. The CDR3 bases are TGTGCCAGCAGCTTAGCGGGCGATCTAGCGGGAGGGCCCGGGGAGCTGTTTTTT. Translated: CASSLAGDLAGGPGELFF.

This clonotype has a count of ten or more. This chain connects TRBV7-9 to TRBJ2-1; 7 bases map to TRBD2. J gave up 10 bases and V 5 bases, and 17 bases lay outside the gene matches. CDR1 is SEHNR, CDR2 FQNEAQ, per germline (reference sequence). The CDR3 is 16 amino acids. This CDR3 is CASSPLGEGKGVEQFF. DNA of the CDR3: TGTGCCAGCAGCCCTCTTGGGGAGGGGAAGGGAGTCGAGCAGTTCTTC.

This clonotype was picked up a small number of times. The rearrangement joins TRBV5-5 to TRBJ1-1; 11 nucleotides line up with TRBD1. The germline CDR1 and CDR2 sequences are SGHKS and YYEKEE (reference sequence). The CDR3 is 15 amino acids. J was trimmed by 4 bases and V by 3 bases; bases with no gene match: 5. The CDR3 DNA is TGTGCCAGCAGCTGGGGGGACAGGGGGGGCACTGAAGCTTTCTTT. Translation: CASSWGDRGGTEAFF. Filled out from reference TRBV5-5 and TRBJ1-1, the complete variable domain reads DAGVTQSPTHLIKTRGQQVTLRCSPISGHKSVSWYQQVLGQGPQFIFQYYEKEERGRGNFPDRFSARQFPNYSSELNVNALLLGDSALYLCASSWGDRGGTEAFFGQGTRLTVV.

The CDR3 nucleotides read TGTGCCAGCAACAAACCTCCGGACAAATGGTATGGCTACACCTTC. Translating it yields CASNKPPDKWYGYTF. This chain connects TRBV7-4 to TRBJ1-2; TRBD1 is a possible D gene (5 bases). The CDR3 is made up of 15 amino acids. Trimming pared 7 bases from V and 5 bases from J, leaving 20 bases between. Germline CDR1 is SGHVT and CDR2 is SQSDAQ. The full variable domain, in which reference TRBV7-4 and TRBJ1-2 provide the parts outside the CDR3, is GAGVSQSPRYKVAKRGRDVALRCDSISGHVTLYWYRQTLGQGSEVLTYSQSDAQRDKSGRPSGRFSAERPERSVSTLKIQRTEQGDSAVYLCASNKPPDKWYGYTFGSGTRLTVV.

V gene TRBV4-3 combines with J gene TRBJ1-1, with D perhaps matching TRBD1 (5 bases). This CDR3 region has 14 residues. Trimming cost V 1 base and J 3 bases, with 9 bases left between them. Germline V gene data show CDR1 as LGHNA and CDR2 as YSLEER. The CDR3 reads CASSQVQGDTEAFF. The CDR3 region has the DNA TGCGCCAGCAGCCAAGTCCAAGGGGACACTGAAGCTTTCTTT.